The 23 T cell receptor beta chains in this list originate from one sample, sequenced in a study of identical twins. TCRdb analysed the 5' RACE reads with MiXCR anew, one entry per CDR3 protein. The data show about 520,000 distinct CDR3 sequences, 20% to 25% seen once. The sample was also reused in another study, on T cells expressing NK-cell markers.

The sequenced sample consisted of CD4+ T cells sorted from blood. These receptors were taken from a woman between 18 and 30 years old in good health.

The rearrangement links TRBV20-1 to TRBJ2-3, with 10 bases identical to TRBD2. V lost 5 bases, J lost 6 bases, and 5 bases stayed unmatched. Germline CDR1 DFQATT, CDR2 SNEGSKA (reference sequence). CDR3 length equals 13 residues. CDR3 DNA: TGCAGTGCTGGTGGACTAGCGGAGGATACGCAGTATTTT. Translated: CSAGGLAEDTQYF.

V is TRBV7-6 and J is TRBJ2-2, with TRBD2 matching 12 bases. V lost 4 bases to trimming and J lost 4 bases; unmatched junction nucleotides: 4. The CDR3 contains 16 residues. Germline values: CDR1 SGHVS, CDR2 FNYEAQ. CDR3 nucleotide sequence: TGTGCCAGCAGCTCTAGCGGGGGGGCGATCACCGGGGAGCTGTTTTTT. Protein sequence: CASSSSGGAITGELFF. Based on the CDR3 plus reference TRBV7-6 and TRBJ2-2, the full variable domain is GAGVSQSPRYKVTKRGQDVALRCDPISGHVSLYWYRQALGQGPEFLTYFNYEAQQDKSGLPNDRFSAERPEGSISTLTIQRTEQRDSAMYRCASSSSGGAITGELFFGEGSRLTVL.

The chain carries TRBV2 and TRBJ2-2; possibly TRBD2 for D (6 bases). Germline-derived CDR1 and CDR2 are SNHLY and FYNNEI. CDR3 length equals 13 residues. Trimming took off 7 bases at V and 7 bases at J, with 13 bases between the two ends. CDR3 loop: CASTGGWSGELFF. The CDR3, as DNA: TGTGCCAGCACCGGGGGATGGAGCGGGGAGCTGTTTTTT. The variable domain in full, completed from reference TRBV2 and TRBJ2-2, reads EPEVTQTPSHQVTQMGQEVILRCVPISNHLYFYWYRQILGQKVEFLVSFYNNEISEKSEIFDDQFSVERPDGSNFTLKIRSTKLEDSAMYFCASTGGWSGELFFGEGSRLTVL.

This chain joins TRBV4-2 and TRBJ2-7; 7 bases map to TRBD1. The CDR3 has 15 residues. The germline gives CDR1 LGHNA, CDR2 YNFKEQ. The junction had 6 bases not matched to a gene; V was cut back by 0 bases and J by 4 bases. CDR3 sequence (DNA): TGTGCCAGCAGCCAAGATAGACAGGGCCTGTACGAGCAGTACTTC. Translation gives CASSQDRQGLYEQYF.

The table lists this clonotype with a few counts. This chain uses TRBV5-1 with TRBJ1-2, with D possibly matching TRBD1 (6 bases). V was shortened by 0 bases and J by 3 bases, with 12 bases between the two germline ends. Germline assignment: CDR1 SGHRS and CDR2 YFSETQ. The CDR3 extends over 15 amino acids. The CDR3 region is CASSLGQVNHYGYTF. CDR3 coding DNA: TGCGCCAGCAGCTTGGGACAGGTTAATCACTATGGCTACACCTTC.

The chain links TRBV4-3 to TRBJ2-3; D remains ambiguous. Trimming stripped 0 bases from V and 8 bases from J, with 12 bases between. The germline V gene encodes CDR1 LGHNA and CDR2 YSLEER. This CDR3 spans 14 amino acids. CDR3 in amino acids: CASSQDTRSGTQYF. The CDR3 bases are TGCGCCAGCAGCCAAGATACCAGGAGTGGTACGCAGTATTTT.

V usage is TRBV12-3 or TRBV12-4 and J usage is TRBJ1-6; a weak D match, TRBD1 (6 bases). The germline V and J ends were trimmed by 2 bases and 9 bases, with 14 bases remaining between them. There are 15 residues in the CDR3. CDR3 bases: TGTGCCAGCAGTTTAAGGGCGGACAGTCGTTCACCCCTCCACTTT. Translation: CASSLRADSRSPLHF.

This clonotype was counted a few times. The gene calls are TRBV12-3 or TRBV12-4 and TRBJ2-6; 11 bases map to TRBD2. The length of the CDR3 is 18 residues. The J segment lost 0 bases and the V segment lost 1 base, leaving 2 bases of the junction unmatched. The CDR3 spells CASSLGLAGPSGANVLTF. CDR3 nucleotides: TGTGCCAGCAGTTTAGGACTAGCGGGACCCTCTGGGGCCAACGTCCTGACTTTC.

This sequence joins TRBV9 and TRBJ2-2, with 10 bases that match TRBD2. In germline, CDR1 is SGDLS, CDR2 YYNGEE. This CDR3 has 16 amino acids. Losses at the gene ends were 4 bases for V and 4 bases for J; bases not matched to a gene: 7. Written as DNA, the CDR3 is TGTGCCAGCAGCCCAAGCGGGAGGGCCGGCACCGGGGAGCTGTTTTTT. Translation: CASSPSGRAGTGELFF.

This sequence joins TRBV7-2 and TRBJ2-7; TRBD1 aligns across 9 bases. Germline V CDR1 and CDR2: SGHTA, FQGNSA. The CDR3 totals 15 residues. Trimming at V came to 5 bases and at J to 2 bases, leaving 7 bases not matched to a gene. The CDR3 bases are TGTGCCAGCAGCGCCGACAGGGGGATAACCTACGAGCAGTACTTC. This encodes CASSADRGITYEQYF.

V usage is TRBV6-1 and J usage is TRBJ2-3; TRBD1 aligns across 8 bases. This CDR3 contains 14 residues. Germline V gene lookup returns CDR1 MNHNS and CDR2 SASEGT. Germline trimming cut 5 bases from V and 5 bases from J; bases unmatched to any gene: 6. This chain's CDR3 is CASSPRTGRDTQYF. In nucleotides, the CDR3 is TGTGCCAGCAGTCCCAGGACAGGGAGAGATACGCAGTATTTT.

This chain uses TRBV5-1 with TRBJ2-7, with 9 bases identical to TRBD2. The germline V gene has CDR1 SGHRS and CDR2 YFSETQ. The CDR3 has 14 amino acids. Unmatched junction bases numbered 5, after V lost 5 bases and J lost 2 bases. The CDR3 spells CASRQTSGTYEQYF. DNA of the CDR3: TGCGCCAGCAGGCAGACTAGCGGAACCTACGAGCAGTACTTC.

With regard to this clonotype: This may be a read error, as it is one base from a much larger clone. V usage is TRBV24-1 and J usage is TRBJ2-1, with D hard to call. This CDR3 has 11 residues. The ends were cut back, 7 bases at V and 4 bases at J, with 4 bases in the middle. Germline V gene data show CDR1 as KGHDR and CDR2 as SFDVKD. The CDR3 reads CATSIYNEQFF. The CDR3 DNA reads TGTGCCACCAGCATTTACAATGAGCAGTTCTTC.

The chain recombines TRBV5-1 with TRBJ2-1; 11 bases match TRBD2. Germline trimming cut 0 bases from V and 4 bases from J; bases unmatched to any gene: 6. Germline-derived CDR1 and CDR2 are SGHRS and YFSETQ. The CDR3 length is 17 residues. In nucleotides, the CDR3 is TGCGCCAGCAGCTTGGCCAATCTAGCGGGGGGTTACAATGAGCAGTTCTTC. It codes for CASSLANLAGGYNEQFF.

V gene TRBV9 combines with J gene TRBJ2-3; D ambiguous. The CDR3 length is 13 residues. Per the germline V gene, CDR1 is SGDLS and CDR2 is YYNGEE. Trimming left V 0 bases short and J 7 bases short, with 9 bases between. In DNA form, the CDR3 reads TGTGCCAGCAGCGTAGGAAGTATAAATACGCAGTATTTT. Translating it yields CASSVGSINTQYF.

This clonotype was seen more than once but under ten times. J is TRBJ2-3 and V is TRBV5-6; D is uncertain. CDR3 length: 12 amino acids. V was pared by 1 base and J by 9 bases, with 9 bases between. Looked up from germline, CDR1 is SGHDT and CDR2 is YYEEEE. In nucleotides, the CDR3 is TGTGCCAGCAGCTTGAAGCAGGAAACGCAGTATTTT. Protein product: CASSLKQETQYF.

This clonotype has more than one count but fewer than ten. This rearrangement joins TRBV3-1 to TRBJ2-5, with a possible D match to TRBD2 (5 bases). The CDR3 is 11 residues long. Trimming took 11 bases from V and 5 from J, leaving 12 bases between them. The V gene's germline CDR1 is LGHDT and CDR2 YNNKEL (reference sequence). The CDR3 coding sequence is TGTGCCGCCGGTTCGGGGGAGACCCAGTACTTC. This encodes CAAGSGETQYF.

V gene TRBV12-3 or TRBV12-4 combines with J gene TRBJ1-1; D unresolved. This CDR3 contains 12 residues. Trimming left V 5 bases short and J 7 bases short, with 11 bases between. The CDR3: CASSREVGEAFF. CDR3 DNA sequence: TGTGCCAGCAGTCGGGAGGTTGGTGAAGCTTTCTTT.

The J gene is TRBJ2-1, the V gene TRBV28; 7 positions agree with TRBD1. The CDR3 has 12 amino acids. Germline V gene sequence: CDR1 MDHEN, CDR2 SYDVKM. Unmatched junction bases numbered 3, after V lost 6 bases and J lost 7 bases. CDR3 nucleotides: TGTGCCAGCAGGAAACAGGGGAATGAGCAGTTCTTC. It translates to CASRKQGNEQFF.

This clonotype was detected only a few times. The chain uses TRBV7-2 and TRBJ2-7; TRBD2 matches at 7 bases. The CDR3 is 14 amino acids. The junction had 13 bases not matched to a gene; V was cut back by 8 bases and J by 6 bases. Germline CDR1 and CDR2: SGHTA and FQGNSA. In DNA form, the CDR3 reads TGTGCCAGCTCCTATCGGCGGGAGTCGGGCGAGCAGTACTTC. It specifies CASSYRRESGEQYF.

The V gene is TRBV20-1, the J gene TRBJ2-4; 8 nucleotides line up with TRBD1. The CDR3 has 13 amino acids. The V gene end was trimmed by 6 bases and the J gene end by 6 bases; junction bases not matched to a gene: 7. CDR1 and CDR2 from the germline V gene are DFQATT and SNEGSKA (reference sequence). The CDR3 protein is CSALRQGTNIQYF. Written as DNA, the CDR3 is TGCAGTGCCCTTCGACAGGGGACAAACATTCAGTACTTC.

This clonotype was recorded at least ten times. DNA of the CDR3: TGTGCCAGCAGCCGACGGCACATCACCGGGGAGCTGTTTTTT. Its protein is CASSRRHITGELFF. The chain has TRBV6-1 and TRBJ2-2, with D unclear. Trimming cost V 6 bases and J 4 bases, with 12 bases left between them. Germline CDR1 is MNHNS and CDR2 is SASEGT. The CDR3 is made up of 14 amino acids.

This chain links TRBV6-2 or TRBV6-3 with TRBJ2-4; D gene ambiguous. This CDR3 is 13 amino acids long. The V and J ends lost 2 bases and 6 bases respectively, with 8 bases between them. In germline, CDR1 is MNHEY, CDR2 SVGEGT. Written as DNA, the CDR3 is TGTGCCAGCAGTTACCATCTCGGAAACATTCAGTACTTC. Protein sequence: CASSYHLGNIQYF.